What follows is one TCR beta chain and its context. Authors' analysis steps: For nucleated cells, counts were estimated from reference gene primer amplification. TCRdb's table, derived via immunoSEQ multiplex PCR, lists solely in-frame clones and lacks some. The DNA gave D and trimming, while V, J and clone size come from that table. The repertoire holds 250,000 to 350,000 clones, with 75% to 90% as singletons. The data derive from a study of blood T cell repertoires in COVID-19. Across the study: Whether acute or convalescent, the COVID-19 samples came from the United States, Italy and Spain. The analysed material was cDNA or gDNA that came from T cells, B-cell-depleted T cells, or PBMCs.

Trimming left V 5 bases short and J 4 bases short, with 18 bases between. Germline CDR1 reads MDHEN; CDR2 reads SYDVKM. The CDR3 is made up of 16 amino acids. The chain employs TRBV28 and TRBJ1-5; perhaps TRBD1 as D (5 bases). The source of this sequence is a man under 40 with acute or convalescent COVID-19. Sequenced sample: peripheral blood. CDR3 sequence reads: CASSPPGDGTNQPQHF. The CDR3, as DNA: TGTGCCAGCAGTCCTCCGGGGGATGGGACGAATCAGCCCCAGCATTTT.